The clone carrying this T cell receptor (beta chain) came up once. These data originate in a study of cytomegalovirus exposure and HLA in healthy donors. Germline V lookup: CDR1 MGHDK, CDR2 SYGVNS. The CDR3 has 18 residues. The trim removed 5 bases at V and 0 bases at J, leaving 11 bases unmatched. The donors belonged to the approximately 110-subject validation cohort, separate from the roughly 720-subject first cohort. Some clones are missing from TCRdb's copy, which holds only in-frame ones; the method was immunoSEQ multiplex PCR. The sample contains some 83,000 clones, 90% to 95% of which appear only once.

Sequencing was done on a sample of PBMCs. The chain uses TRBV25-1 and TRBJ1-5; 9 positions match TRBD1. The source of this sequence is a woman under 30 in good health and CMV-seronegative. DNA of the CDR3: TGTGCCAGCAGTCTTAAAAGCGGGACAGGGAATAGCAATCAGCCCCAGCATTTT. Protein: CASSLKSGTGNSNQPQHF.